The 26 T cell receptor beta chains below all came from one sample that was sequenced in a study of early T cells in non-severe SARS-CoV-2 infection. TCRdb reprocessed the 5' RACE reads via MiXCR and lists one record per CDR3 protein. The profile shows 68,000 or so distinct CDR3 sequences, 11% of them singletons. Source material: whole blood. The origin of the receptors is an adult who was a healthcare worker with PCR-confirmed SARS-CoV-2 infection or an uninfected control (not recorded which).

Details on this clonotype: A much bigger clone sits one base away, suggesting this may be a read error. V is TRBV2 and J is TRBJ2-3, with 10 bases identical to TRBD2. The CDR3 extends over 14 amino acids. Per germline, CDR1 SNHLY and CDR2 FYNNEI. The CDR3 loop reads CASSVSGRTDTRYF. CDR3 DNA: TGTGCCAGCAGTGTTAGCGGGAGGACAGATACGCGGTATTTT. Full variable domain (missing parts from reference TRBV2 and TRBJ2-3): EPEVTQTPSHQVTQMGQEVILRCVPISNHLYFYWYRQILGQKVEFLVSFYNNEISEKSEIFDDQFSVERPDGSNFTLKIRSTKLEDSAMYFCASSVSGRTDTRYFGPGTRLTVL.

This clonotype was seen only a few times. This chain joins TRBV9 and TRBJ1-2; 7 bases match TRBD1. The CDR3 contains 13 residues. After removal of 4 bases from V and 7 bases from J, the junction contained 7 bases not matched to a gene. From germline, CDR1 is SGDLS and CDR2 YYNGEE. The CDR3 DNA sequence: TGTGCCAGCAGCACCGACAGGGATGCTGGCTACACCTTC. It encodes CASSTDRDAGYTF.

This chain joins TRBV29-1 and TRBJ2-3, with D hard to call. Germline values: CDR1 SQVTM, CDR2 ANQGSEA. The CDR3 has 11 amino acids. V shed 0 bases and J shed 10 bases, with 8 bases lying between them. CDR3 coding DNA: TGCAGCGTTGAAGAGGGCGGTCCGCAGTATTTT. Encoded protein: CSVEEGGPQYF.

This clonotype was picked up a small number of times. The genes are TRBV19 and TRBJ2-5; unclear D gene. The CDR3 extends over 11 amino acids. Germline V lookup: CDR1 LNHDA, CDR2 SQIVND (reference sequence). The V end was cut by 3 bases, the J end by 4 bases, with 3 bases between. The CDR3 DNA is TGTGCCAGTAGTATTAGAGAGACCCAGTACTTC. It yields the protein CASSIRETQYF.

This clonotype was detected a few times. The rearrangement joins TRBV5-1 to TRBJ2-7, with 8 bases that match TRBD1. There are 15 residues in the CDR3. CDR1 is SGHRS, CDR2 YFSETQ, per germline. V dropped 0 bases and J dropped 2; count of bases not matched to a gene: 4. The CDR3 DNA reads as TGCGCCAGCAGCTTGGGCGGACAGGGCCCCTACGAGCAGTACTTC. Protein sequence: CASSLGGQGPYEQYF.

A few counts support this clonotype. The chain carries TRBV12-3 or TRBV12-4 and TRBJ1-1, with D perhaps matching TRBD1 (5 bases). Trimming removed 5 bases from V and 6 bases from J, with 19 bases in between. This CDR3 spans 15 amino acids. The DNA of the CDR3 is TGTGCCAGCAGTAGACCCGGGCAGGGAGAGGCTGAAGCTTTCTTT. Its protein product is CASSRPGQGEAEAFF.

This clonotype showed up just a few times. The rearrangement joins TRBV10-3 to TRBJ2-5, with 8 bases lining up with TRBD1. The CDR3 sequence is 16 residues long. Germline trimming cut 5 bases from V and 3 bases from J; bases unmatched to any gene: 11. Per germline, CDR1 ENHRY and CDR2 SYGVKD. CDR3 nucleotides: TGTGCCATCAGTCAGGGGGCCACTAAGGGCGAAGAGACCCAGTACTTC. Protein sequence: CAISQGATKGEETQYF.

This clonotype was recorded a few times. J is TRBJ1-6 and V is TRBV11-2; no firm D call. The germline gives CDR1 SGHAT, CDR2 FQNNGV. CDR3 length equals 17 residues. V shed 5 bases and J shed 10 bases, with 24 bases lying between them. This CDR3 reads CASSLRTVTVSLSPLHF. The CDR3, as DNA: TGTGCCAGCAGCCTTCGGACGGTGACTGTTAGCCTATCACCCCTCCACTTT.

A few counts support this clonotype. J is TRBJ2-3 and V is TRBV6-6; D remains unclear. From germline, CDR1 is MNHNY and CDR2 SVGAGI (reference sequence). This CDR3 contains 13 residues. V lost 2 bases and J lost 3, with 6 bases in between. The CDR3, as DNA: TGTGCCAGCAGTTACGTGGCTACAGATACGCAGTATTTT. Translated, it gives CASSYVATDTQYF.

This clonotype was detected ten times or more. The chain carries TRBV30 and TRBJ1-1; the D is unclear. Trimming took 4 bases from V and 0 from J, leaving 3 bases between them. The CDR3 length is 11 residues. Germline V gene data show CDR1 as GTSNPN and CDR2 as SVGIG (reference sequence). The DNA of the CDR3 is TGTGCCTGGACAGTGAACACTGAAGCTTTCTTT. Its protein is CAWTVNTEAFF.

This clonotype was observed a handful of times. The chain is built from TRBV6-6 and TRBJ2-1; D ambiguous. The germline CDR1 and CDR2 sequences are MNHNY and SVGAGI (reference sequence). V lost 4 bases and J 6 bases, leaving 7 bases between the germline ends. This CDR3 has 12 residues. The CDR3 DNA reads TGTGCCAGCAGTTCCGTCCGCAATGAGCAGTTCTTC. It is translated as CASSSVRNEQFF.

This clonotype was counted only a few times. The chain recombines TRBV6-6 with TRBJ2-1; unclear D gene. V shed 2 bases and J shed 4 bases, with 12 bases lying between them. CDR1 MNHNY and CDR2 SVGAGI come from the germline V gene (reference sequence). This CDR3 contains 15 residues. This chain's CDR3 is CASSYVRVLYNEQFF. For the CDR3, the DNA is TGTGCCAGCAGTTACGTCCGGGTATTATACAATGAGCAGTTCTTC.

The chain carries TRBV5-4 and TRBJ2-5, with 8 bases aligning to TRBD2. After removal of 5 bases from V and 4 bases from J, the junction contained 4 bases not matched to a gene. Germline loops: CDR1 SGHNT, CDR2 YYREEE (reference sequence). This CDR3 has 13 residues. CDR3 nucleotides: TGTGCCAGCAGTACGGGACTAGGAGAGACCCAGTACTTC. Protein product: CASSTGLGETQYF.

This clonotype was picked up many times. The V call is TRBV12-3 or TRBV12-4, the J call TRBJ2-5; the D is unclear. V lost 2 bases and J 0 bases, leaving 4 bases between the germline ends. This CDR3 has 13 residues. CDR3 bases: TGTGCCAGCAGTTTAACTAACCAAGAGACCCAGTACTTC. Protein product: CASSLTNQETQYF.

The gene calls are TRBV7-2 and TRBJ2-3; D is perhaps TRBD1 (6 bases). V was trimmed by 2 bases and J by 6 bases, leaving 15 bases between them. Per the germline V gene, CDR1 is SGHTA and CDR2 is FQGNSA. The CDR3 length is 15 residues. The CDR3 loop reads CASSLRAGVGDTQYF. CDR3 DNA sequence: TGTGCCAGCAGCTTAAGGGCAGGGGTAGGCGATACGCAGTATTTT. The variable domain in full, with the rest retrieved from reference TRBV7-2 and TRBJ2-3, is GAGVSQSPSNKVTEKGKDVELRCDPISGHTALYWYRQSLGQGLEFLIYFQGNSAPDKSGLPSDRFSAERTGGSVSTLTIQRTQQEDSAVYLCASSLRAGVGDTQYFGPGTRLTVL.

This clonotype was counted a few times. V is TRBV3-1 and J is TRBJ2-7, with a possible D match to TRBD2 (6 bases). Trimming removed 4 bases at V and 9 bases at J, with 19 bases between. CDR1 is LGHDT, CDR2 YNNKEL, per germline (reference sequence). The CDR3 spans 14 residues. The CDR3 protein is CASSLQETLGGQYF. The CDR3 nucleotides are TGTGCCAGCAGCCTCCAGGAAACCCTGGGAGGGCAGTACTTC.

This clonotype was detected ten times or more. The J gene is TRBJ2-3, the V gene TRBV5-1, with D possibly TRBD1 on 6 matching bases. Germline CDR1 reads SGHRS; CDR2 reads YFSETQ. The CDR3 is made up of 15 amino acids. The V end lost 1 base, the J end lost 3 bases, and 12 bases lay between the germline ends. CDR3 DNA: TGCGCCAGCAGCTTGTCCGACAGGTTGACAGATACGCAGTATTTT. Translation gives CASSLSDRLTDTQYF. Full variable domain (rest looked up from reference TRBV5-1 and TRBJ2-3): KAGVTQTPRYLIKTRGQQVTLSCSPISGHRSVSWYQQTPGQGLQFLFEYFSETQRNKGNFPGRFSGRQFSNSRSEMNVSTLELGDSALYLCASSLSDRLTDTQYFGPGTRLTVL.

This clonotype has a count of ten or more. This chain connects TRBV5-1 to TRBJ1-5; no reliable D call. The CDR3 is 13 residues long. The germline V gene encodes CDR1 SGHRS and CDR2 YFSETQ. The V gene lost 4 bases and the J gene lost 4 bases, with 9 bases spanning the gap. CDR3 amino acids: CASSPRSNQPQHF. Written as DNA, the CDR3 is TGCGCCAGCAGCCCTAGAAGTAATCAGCCCCAGCATTTT.

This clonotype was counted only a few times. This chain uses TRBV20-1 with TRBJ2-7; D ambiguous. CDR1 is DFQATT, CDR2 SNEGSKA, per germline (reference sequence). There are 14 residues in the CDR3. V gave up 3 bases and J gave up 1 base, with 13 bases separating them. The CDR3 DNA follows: TGCAGTGCTAGCCCTCATTTAAGATCCTACGAGCAGTACTTC. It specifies CSASPHLRSYEQYF.

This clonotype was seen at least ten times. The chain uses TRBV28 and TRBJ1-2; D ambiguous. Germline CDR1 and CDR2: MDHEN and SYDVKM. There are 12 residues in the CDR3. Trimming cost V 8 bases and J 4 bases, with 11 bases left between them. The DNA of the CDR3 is TGTGCCAGCGGGGTTCATACCTATGGCTACACCTTC. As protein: CASGVHTYGYTF.

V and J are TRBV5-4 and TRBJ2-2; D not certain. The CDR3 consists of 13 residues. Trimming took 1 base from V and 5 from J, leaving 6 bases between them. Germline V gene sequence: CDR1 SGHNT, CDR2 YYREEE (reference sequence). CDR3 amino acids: CASSLSTTGELFF. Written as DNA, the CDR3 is TGTGCCAGCAGCTTGTCTACGACCGGGGAGCTGTTTTTT.

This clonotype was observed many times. The CDR3: CASQRGGYGYTF. The CDR3 DNA is TGTGCCAGCCAGAGGGGCGGGTATGGCTACACCTTC. V is TRBV28 and J is TRBJ1-2; TRBD1 might be the D (5 bases). The CDR3 is 12 amino acids. Trimming took 8 bases from V and 5 from J, leaving 12 bases between them. CDR1 MDHEN and CDR2 SYDVKM come from the germline V gene.

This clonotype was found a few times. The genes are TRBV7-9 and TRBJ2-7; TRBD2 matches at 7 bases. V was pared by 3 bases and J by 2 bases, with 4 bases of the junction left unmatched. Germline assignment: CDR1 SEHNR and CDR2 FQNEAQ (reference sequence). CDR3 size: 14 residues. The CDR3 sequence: CASSFTGGTYEQYF. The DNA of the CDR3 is TGTGCCAGCAGCTTCACGGGAGGTACCTACGAGCAGTACTTC.

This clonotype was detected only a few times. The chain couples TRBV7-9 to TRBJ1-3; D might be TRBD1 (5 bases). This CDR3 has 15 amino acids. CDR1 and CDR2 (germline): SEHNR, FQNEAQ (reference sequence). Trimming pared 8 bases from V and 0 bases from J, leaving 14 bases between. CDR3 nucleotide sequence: TGTGCCAGCCCACAGGCTCAGAGCTCTGGAAACACCATATATTTT. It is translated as CASPQAQSSGNTIYF.

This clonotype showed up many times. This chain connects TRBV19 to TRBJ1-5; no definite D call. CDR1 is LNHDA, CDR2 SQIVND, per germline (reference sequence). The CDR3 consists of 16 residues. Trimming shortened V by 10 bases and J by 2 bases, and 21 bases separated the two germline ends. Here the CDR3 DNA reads TGTGCCACCCAGTCTTCGATCACCTGGGGCAATCAGCCCCAGCATTTT. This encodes CATQSSITWGNQPQHF.

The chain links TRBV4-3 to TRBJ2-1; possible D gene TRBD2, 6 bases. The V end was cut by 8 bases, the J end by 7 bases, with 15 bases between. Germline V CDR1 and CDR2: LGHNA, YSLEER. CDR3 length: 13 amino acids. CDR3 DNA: TGCGCCAGCTCCCGTGGGAGGCATAATGAGCAGTTCTTC. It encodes CASSRGRHNEQFF.